The 14 T cell receptor beta chains in this list originate from one sample, sequenced in a study of CD8+CD57+ T cells in acquired aplastic anemia. Those patients picked for sequencing had displayed CD8+CD57+ cell expansion on flow cytometry. CDR3 and TCR beta VDJ profiling relied on a genomic DNA template. A single record per CDR3 protein comes from TCRdb applying MiXCR to the reads. The sample lists about 180,000 distinct CDR3 sequences, around 48% occurring once. Sequencing used sorted CD4+, CD8+, or CD8+CD57+ T cells (not recorded which) from PBMCs. These receptors were taken from a human donor with aplastic anemia.

This chain links TRBV6-1 with TRBJ2-1; 9 bases fit TRBD2. The CDR3 covers 14 residues. Germline-derived CDR1 and CDR2 are MNHNS and SASEGT. V shed 8 bases, J shed 7 bases, and the junction held 9 bases outside the gene matches. This CDR3 reads CASAGGGAQNEQFF. As DNA, the CDR3 is TGTGCCAGCGCGGGCGGGGGGGCCCAAAATGAGCAGTTCTTC.

In this sample, this clonotype turned up a few times. The chain uses TRBV24-1 and TRBJ2-3, with TRBD1 identical over 11 bases. The CDR3 totals 15 residues. The V segment lost 9 bases and the J segment 4 bases; nucleotides outside the gene matches: 8. Germline CDR1 KGHDR, CDR2 SFDVKD. CDR3 residues: CATGPDRGLADTQYF. CDR3 coding DNA: TGTGCCACCGGGCCGGACAGGGGGCTGGCAGATACGCAGTATTTT.

This clonotype was detected ten times or more. This chain connects TRBV10-3 to TRBJ1-2, with D perhaps matching TRBD1 (5 bases). Germline CDR1 reads ENHRY; CDR2 reads SYGVKD. The V and J ends lost 3 bases and 5 bases respectively, with 16 bases between them. This CDR3 region has 15 residues. For the CDR3, the DNA is TGTGCCATCAGTGATCCCACGGAGGGGCGGTATGGCTACACCTTC. Translating gives CAISDPTEGRYGYTF.

The rearrangement links TRBV11-2 to TRBJ2-3; D is possibly TRBD1 or TRBD2 (5 bases each). With 3 bases removed from V and 0 bases from J, the gap between germline ends came to 10 bases. This CDR3 spans 15 amino acids. Germline CDR1 SGHAT, CDR2 FQNNGV. CDR3 loop: CASSLGDSSTDTQYF. The DNA for the CDR3 is TGTGCCAGCAGCTTGGGGGATTCTAGCACAGATACGCAGTATTTT.

The table lists this clonotype with many counts. This chain connects TRBV5-1 to TRBJ2-1; D remains unclear. Germline V gene data show CDR1 as SGHRS and CDR2 as YFSETQ. The CDR3 covers 15 residues. V lost 4 bases and J lost 4, with 15 bases in between. CDR3 in DNA: TGCGCCAGCAGCCAGGAATTAAACAAGTACAATGAGCAGTTCTTC. This codes for CASSQELNKYNEQFF.

This clonotype was detected many times. V and J are TRBV5-1 and TRBJ2-3; D may be TRBD1 (6 bases). Germline CDR1 reads SGHRS; CDR2 reads YFSETQ. This CDR3 region has 16 residues. Trimming shortened V by 4 bases and J by 0 bases, and 15 bases separated the two germline ends. CDR3 coding DNA: TGCGCCAGCAGCCCAGGACAGTTCTCTAGCACAGATACGCAGTATTTT. The encoded protein is CASSPGQFSSTDTQYF.

CDR3 DNA sequence: TGTGCCAGCGCTATCCGGACTAGCGGGGGGAAAAACAATGGCTACACCTTC. It specifies CASAIRTSGGKNNGYTF. The J gene is TRBJ1-2, the V gene TRBV10-3, with D possibly being TRBD1 (5 bases). Germline loops: CDR1 ENHRY, CDR2 SYGVKD. This CDR3 is built from 17 residues. Trimming took off 10 bases at V and 6 bases at J, with 30 bases between the two ends.

Many counts were recorded for this clonotype. V usage is TRBV10-2 and J usage is TRBJ2-1, with 8 bases fitting TRBD2. Germline CDR1 is WSHSY and CDR2 is SAAADI. The CDR3 contains 13 residues. With 8 bases clipped from V and 2 bases from J, the junction kept 2 bases outside the gene matches. CDR3 loop: CASREGTYNEQFF. The CDR3 region has the DNA TGCGCCAGCCGGGAGGGGACCTACAATGAGCAGTTCTTC.

This clonotype was counted only a few times. A much larger clone lies a single base off, so this may be a read error. V is TRBV19 and J is TRBJ1-2; 10 nucleotides align to TRBD1. The CDR3 sequence is 16 residues long. Germline assignment: CDR1 LNHDA and CDR2 SQIVND (reference sequence). In nucleotides, the CDR3 is TGTACCAGTAGCCGGGACAGGGGACCAGGAGGGTATGGCTACACCTTC. The encoded protein is CTSSRDRGPGGYGYTF.

The CDR3 protein is CASSEGPGGLFF. The CDR3 bases are TGTGCCAGCAGTGAAGGGCCCGGGGGACTGTTTTTT. The chain combines TRBV2 with TRBJ1-4, with D maybe TRBD1 (5 bases). The CDR3 is 12 residues long. Deletions cut 1 base from V and 13 bases from J, with 10 bases between. Germline V gives CDR1 SNHLY, CDR2 FYNNEI.

The chain links TRBV6-5 to TRBJ1-1, with a weak D call TRBD1 (5 bases). This CDR3 region has 13 residues. Trimming removed 0 bases at V and 10 bases at J, with 12 bases between. The germline CDR1 and CDR2 sequences are MNHEY and SVGAGI. The CDR3 region is CASSYSEWRGAFF. CDR3 DNA: TGTGCCAGCAGTTACTCGGAGTGGAGGGGAGCTTTCTTT.

This clonotype was counted ten times or more. The chain recombines TRBV19 with TRBJ1-5, with 8 bases identical to TRBD1. The germline CDR1 and CDR2 sequences are LNHDA and SQIVND (reference sequence). Trimming at V came to 4 bases and at J to 4 bases, leaving 6 bases not matched to a gene. The CDR3 extends over 15 amino acids. CDR3 coding DNA: TGTGCCAGTAGTACCTGGACAGGGTTGAATCAGCCCCAGCATTTT. Its translation is CASSTWTGLNQPQHF.

V and J are TRBV10-1 and TRBJ1-3, with D maybe TRBD1 (6 bases). The CDR3 length is 15 residues. Germline loops: CDR1 WNHNN, CDR2 SYGVQD (reference sequence). V was shortened by 6 bases and J by 2 bases, with 14 bases between the two germline ends. CDR3 DNA sequence: TGCGCCAGCAGGGGCGGGGGGCACCCTGGAAACACCATATATTTT. Translating gives CASRGGGHPGNTIYF.

The count of this clonotype is one. The rearrangement links TRBV4-2 to TRBJ2-1; 12 bases are a match to TRBD2. V shed 0 bases, J shed 8 bases, and the junction held 5 bases outside the gene matches. The CDR3 totals 16 residues. CDR1 LGHNA and CDR2 YNFKEQ come from the germline V gene. CDR3 in amino acids: CASSQDKTSGSHEQFF. The CDR3 bases are TGTGCCAGCAGCCAAGATAAGACTAGCGGGAGCCATGAGCAGTTCTTC.